This T cell receptor (beta chain) was captured by sequencing in a study of neoadjuvant anti-PD-1 for oral cavity cancer. As for the study in general: Nivolumab at 3 mg/kg was mostly given biweekly, three to four doses, pre-surgery.

Two replicates per tumor sample, mostly from 4.8 ug of genomic DNA. TCRdb keeps only in-frame clones here, not all; method: immunoSEQ multiplex PCR. The data show more than 30,000 clones, with 38% seen just once and more than 15% held by the top ten. Described time point: after neoadjuvant nivolumab, at surgical resection. Looked up from germline, CDR1 is MDHEN and CDR2 is SYDVKM. The CDR3 has 14 amino acids. Trimming stripped 6 bases from V and 2 bases from J, with 14 bases between. The chain combines TRBV28 with TRBJ2-7, with a tentative D call TRBD1 (6 bases). Material: tumor tissue, obtained after nivolumab (anti-PD-1) treatment. This clonotype was obtained from a person aged 35-79 years with oral cavity squamous cell carcinoma. The CDR3 region is CASRKQGVTYEQYF. The CDR3 DNA is TGTGCCAGCAGAAAACAGGGAGTAACCTACGAGCAGTACTTC.